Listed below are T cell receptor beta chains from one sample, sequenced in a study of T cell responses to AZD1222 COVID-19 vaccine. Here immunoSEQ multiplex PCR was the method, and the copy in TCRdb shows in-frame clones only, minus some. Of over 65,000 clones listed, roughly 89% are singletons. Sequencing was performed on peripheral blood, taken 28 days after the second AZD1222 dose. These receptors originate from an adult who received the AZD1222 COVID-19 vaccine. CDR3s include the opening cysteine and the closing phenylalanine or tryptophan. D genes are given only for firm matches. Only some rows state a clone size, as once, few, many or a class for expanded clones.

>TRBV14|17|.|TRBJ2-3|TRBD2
CASSQEFGLAGRDTQYF
TGTGCCAGCAGCCAAGAATTCGGGCTAGCGGGGAGAGATACGCAGTATTTT
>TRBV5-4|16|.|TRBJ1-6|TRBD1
CASSPDRGLNNSPLHF
TGTGCCAGCAGCCCGGACAGGGGACTGAATAATTCACCCCTCCACTTT
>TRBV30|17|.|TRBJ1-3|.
CAWSPRGPLWKAGGKYF
TGTGCCTGGAGTCCAAGGGGCCCTCTCTGGAAGGCCGGCGGCAAGTATTTT
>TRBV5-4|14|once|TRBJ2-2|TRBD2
CASSWGRGTGELFF
TGTGCCAGCAGCTGGGGGAGGGGCACCGGGGAGCTGTTTTTT
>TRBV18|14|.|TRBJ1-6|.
CASSPQGYNSPLHF
TGTGCCAGCTCACCGCAGGGATATAATTCACCCCTCCACTTT
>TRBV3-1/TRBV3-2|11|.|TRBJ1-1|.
CASSLNTEAFF
TGTGCCAGCAGTCTGAACACTGAAGCTTTCTTT
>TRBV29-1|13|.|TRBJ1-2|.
CSAREGTNYGYTF
TGCAGCGCCCGGGAGGGGACTAACTATGGCTACACCTTC
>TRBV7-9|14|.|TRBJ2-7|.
CASSFIGGGYEQYF
TGTGCCAGCAGCTTTATCGGTGGGGGCTACGAGCAGTACTTC
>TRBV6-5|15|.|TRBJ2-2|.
CASSYDPWNTGELFF
TGTGCCAGCAGTTACGACCCATGGAACACCGGGGAGCTGTTTTTT
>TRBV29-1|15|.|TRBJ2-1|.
CSVRARTSSYNEQFF
TGCAGCGTCCGAGCGCGAACCTCCTCCTACAATGAGCAGTTCTTC
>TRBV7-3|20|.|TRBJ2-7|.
CASSFPSRRPGRRYVCEQYF
TGTGCCAGCAGCTTCCCAAGCCGGAGGCCCGGAAGGAGGTACGTGTGCGAGCAGTACTTC
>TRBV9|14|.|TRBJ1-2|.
CASSPSEGSYGYTF
TGTGCCAGCAGCCCTAGTGAAGGGTCGTATGGCTACACCTTC
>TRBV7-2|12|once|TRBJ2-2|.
CASSFPIGELFF
TGTGCCAGCAGCTTCCCCATCGGGGAGCTGTTTTTT
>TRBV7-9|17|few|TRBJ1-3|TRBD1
CASSPSGQSGGWNTIYF
TGTGCCAGCAGCCCATCAGGCCAATCAGGGGGGTGGAACACCATATATTTT
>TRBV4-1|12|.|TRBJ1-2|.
CASSHLNYGYTF
TGCGCCAGCAGCCACCTTAACTATGGCTACACCTTC
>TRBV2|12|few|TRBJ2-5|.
CASSVRGETQYF
TGTGCCAGCAGTGTCCGCGGAGAGACCCAGTACTTC